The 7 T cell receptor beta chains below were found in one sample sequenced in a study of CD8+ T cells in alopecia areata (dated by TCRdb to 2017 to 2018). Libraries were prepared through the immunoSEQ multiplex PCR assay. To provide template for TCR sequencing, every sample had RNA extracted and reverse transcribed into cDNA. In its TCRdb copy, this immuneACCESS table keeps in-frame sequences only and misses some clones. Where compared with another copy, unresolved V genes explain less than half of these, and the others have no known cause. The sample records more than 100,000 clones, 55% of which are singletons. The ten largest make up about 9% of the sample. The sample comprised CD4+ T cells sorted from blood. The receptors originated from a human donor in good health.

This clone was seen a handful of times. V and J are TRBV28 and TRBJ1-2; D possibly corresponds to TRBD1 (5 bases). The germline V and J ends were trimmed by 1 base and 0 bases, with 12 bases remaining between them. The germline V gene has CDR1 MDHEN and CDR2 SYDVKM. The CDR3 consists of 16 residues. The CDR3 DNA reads TGTGCCAGCAGTTTATTGGGGGTCCCCGCTAACTATGGCTACACCTTC. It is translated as CASSLLGVPANYGYTF.

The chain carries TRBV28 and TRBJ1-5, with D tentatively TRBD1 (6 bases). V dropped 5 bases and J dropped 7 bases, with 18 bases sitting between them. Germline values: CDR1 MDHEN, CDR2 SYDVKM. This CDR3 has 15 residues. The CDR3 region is CASSTLAGAEQPQHF. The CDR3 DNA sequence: TGTGCCAGCAGTACCCTCGCGGGGGCGGAACAGCCCCAGCATTTT.

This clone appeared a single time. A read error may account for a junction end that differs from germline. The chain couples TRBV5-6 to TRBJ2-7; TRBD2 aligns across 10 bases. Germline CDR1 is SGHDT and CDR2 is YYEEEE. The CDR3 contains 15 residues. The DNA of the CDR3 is TGTGCCAGCAGCATCCGGACTAGCGGTTCCTCCGAGCAGTACTTC. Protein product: CASSIRTSGSSEQYF.

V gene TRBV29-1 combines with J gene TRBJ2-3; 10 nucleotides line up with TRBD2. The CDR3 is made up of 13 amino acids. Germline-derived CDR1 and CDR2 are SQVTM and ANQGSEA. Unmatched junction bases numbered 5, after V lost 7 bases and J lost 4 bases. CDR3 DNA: TGCAGCGGGACTAGCGGAGGGGCAGATACGCAGTATTTT. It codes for CSGTSGGADTQYF.

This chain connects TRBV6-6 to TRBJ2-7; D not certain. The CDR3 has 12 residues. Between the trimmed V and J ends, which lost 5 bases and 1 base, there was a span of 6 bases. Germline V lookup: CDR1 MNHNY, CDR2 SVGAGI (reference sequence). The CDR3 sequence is CASSSQSYEQYF. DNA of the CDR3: TGTGCCAGCAGTAGCCAGTCCTACGAGCAGTACTTC.

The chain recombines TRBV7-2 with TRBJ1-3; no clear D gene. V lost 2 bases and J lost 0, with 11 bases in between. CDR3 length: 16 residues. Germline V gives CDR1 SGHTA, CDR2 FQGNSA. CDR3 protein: CASSLRPTSSGNTIYF. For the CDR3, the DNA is TGTGCCAGCAGCTTAAGGCCAACCAGCTCTGGAAACACCATATATTTT.

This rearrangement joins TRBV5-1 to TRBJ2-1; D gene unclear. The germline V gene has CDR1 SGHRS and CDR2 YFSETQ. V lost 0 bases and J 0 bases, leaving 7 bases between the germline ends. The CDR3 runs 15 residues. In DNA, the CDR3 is TGCGCCAGCAGCTTGGCGCTGAGCTCCTACAATGAGCAGTTCTTC. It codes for CASSLALSSYNEQFF.